The 2 T cell receptor beta chains given below trace back to one sample, sequenced in a study of beta chain features in type 1 diabetes. Since all of the isolated RNA was reverse transcribed, expressed TCRB transcripts were what got sequenced. Generated by immunoSEQ multiplex PCR, the TCRdb table keeps only in-frame clones and is missing some. The top ten hold 0.053% of the sample, which has 200,000 to 300,000 clones, about 63% seen once. Sequenced sample: naive CD4+ T cells from blood. All receptors come from a man younger than 40 in good health.

Only a few counts were recorded for this clone. J is TRBJ2-3 and V is TRBV5-6; D unresolved. The CDR3 totals 14 residues. V shed 4 bases and J shed 2 bases, with 11 bases lying between them. Germline V gene lookup returns CDR1 SGHDT and CDR2 YYEEEE. The CDR3 DNA reads TGTGCCAGCAGCGAGACTCAACACACAGATACGCAGTATTTT. Protein sequence: CASSETQHTDTQYF.

The rearrangement uses TRBV7-9 and TRBJ2-3; 10 bases align to TRBD2. The V segment lost 11 bases and the J segment 3 bases; nucleotides outside the gene matches: 17. The CDR3 has 17 amino acids. Germline CDR1 reads SEHNR; CDR2 reads FQNEAQ (reference sequence). CDR3 sequence: CAVQREGRQLGTDTQYF. The CDR3 coding sequence is TGTGCCGTTCAGCGGGAGGGCCGACAACTAGGTACAGATACGCAGTATTTT.